This record concerns one TCR beta chain sequence. These data come from a study of T cells in Graves' hyperthyroidism and ophthalmopathy. Amplification yielded TCR beta CDR3 regions, with RNA transcripts as the source. An initial round of RT-PCR targeting the TCR CDR3 relied on the HTBI primer set. One entry per CDR3 protein results from TCRdb running MiXCR on the multiplex PCR reads. The sample carries about 840,000 distinct CDR3 sequences, 38% recorded once. PBMCs stemmed from 8.5 to 10 ml fresh peripheral blood. Sequencing was carried out using blood. The sequence came from a man younger than 30 with Graves' hyperthyroidism.

The CDR3 DNA reads as TGTGCCAGCAGCCAATATCGTGGGGACCCTCTAGGCTATGGCTACACCTTC. Its protein product is CASSQYRGDPLGYGYTF. This chain uses TRBV14 with TRBJ1-2; maybe TRBD1 (5 bases). Between the trimmed V and J ends, which lost 2 bases and 4 bases, there was a span of 20 bases. There are 17 residues in the CDR3. Germline CDR1 reads SGHDN; CDR2 reads FVKESK.